The clone carrying this T cell receptor (beta chain) was seen a single time. Its antigen is as yet unknown. This entry is derived from a study of cytomegalovirus exposure and HLA in healthy donors. Study outcomes and limitations: Within the approximately 110 validation repertoires, first-cohort TCR clusters tended to co-occur, according to a later analysis. Many donors carried some public TCRs, although rarity characterized most TCR sequences.

The CDR3 contains 14 residues. After removal of 7 bases from V and 8 bases from J, the junction contained 8 bases not matched to a gene. Germline CDR1 and CDR2: SNHLY and FYNNEI. Sequencing was performed with immunoSEQ multiplex PCR; in TCRdb, only in-frame clones are kept and a portion is missing. The table includes 120,000 or so clones, 89% detected once. This chain links TRBV2 with TRBJ1-4, with 9 bases matching TRBD1. The TCR originated in a woman aged 18-30 years in good health and CMV-seronegative. Sequenced: PBMCs. The CDR3 region is CASNRRTGEEKLFF. The CDR3 DNA reads TGTGCCAGCAATAGAAGGACAGGGGAAGAAAAACTGTTTTTT. The full variable domain, its missing parts supplied by reference TRBV2 and TRBJ1-4, is EPEVTQTPSHQVTQMGQEVILRCVPISNHLYFYWYRQILGQKVEFLVSFYNNEISEKSEIFDDQFSVERPDGSNFTLKIRSTKLEDSAMYFCASNRRTGEEKLFFGSGTQLSVL.